This T cell receptor (beta chain) is drawn from a study of patients and donors after allogeneic stem cell transplantation. The germline V and J ends were trimmed by 6 bases and 0 bases, with 15 bases remaining between them. CDR3 length: 17 residues. TCRdb re-analysed the RT-PCR reads in MiXCR, keeping a single row per CDR3 protein. The repertoire holds 800,000 to 1,000,000 distinct CDR3 sequences, roughly 18% seen once, with roughly 6% in the top ten. This clonotype was detected a few times. The V and J genes are TRBV12-3 or TRBV12-4 and TRBJ2-6, with D unclear. Material for sequencing was blood, either unsorted or a sorted T cell fraction (not recorded which). This clonotype was sampled from a human donor who was either an allogeneic HSCT recipient or a stem cell or donor lymphocyte infusion donor (not recorded which). It is not recorded whose cells these are; they may come from a transplant donor. In DNA form, the CDR3 reads TGTGCCAGCAGCCCTTTTCGAGGTGGCTCTGGGGCCAACGTCCTGACTTTC. This translates into CASSPFRGGSGANVLTF.